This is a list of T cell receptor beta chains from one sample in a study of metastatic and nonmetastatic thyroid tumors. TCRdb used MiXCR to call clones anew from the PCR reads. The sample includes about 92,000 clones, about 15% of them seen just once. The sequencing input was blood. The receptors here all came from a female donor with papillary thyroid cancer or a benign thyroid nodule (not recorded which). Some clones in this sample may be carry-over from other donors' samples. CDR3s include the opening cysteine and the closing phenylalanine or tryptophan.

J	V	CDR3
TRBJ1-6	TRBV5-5	CASSREPSNSPLHF
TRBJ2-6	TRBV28	CASGTGSGANVLTF
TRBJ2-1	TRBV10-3	CAISESGWGEGNEQFF
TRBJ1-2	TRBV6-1	CASSFFRDRGYCYTF
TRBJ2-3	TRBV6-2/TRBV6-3	CASSYPDRGVTDTQYF
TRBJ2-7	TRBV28	CASSTKKRSRAGYEQYF
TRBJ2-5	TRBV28	CGCSLHIAGVQETQYF
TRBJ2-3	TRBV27	CTSSLLTSTDTQYF
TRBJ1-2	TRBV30	CAWSTGYGYTF
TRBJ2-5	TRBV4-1	CASSQVGRGPWIQYF
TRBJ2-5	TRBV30	CASTPGQETQYF
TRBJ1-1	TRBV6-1	CASSSHRGSLNTEAFF
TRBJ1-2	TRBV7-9	CASTQQGPYGYTF
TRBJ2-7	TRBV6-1	CVSSELSLGLFGFYEQYF
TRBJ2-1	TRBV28	CASSVGDRLFNEQFF
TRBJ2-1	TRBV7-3	CASSLKFRLAGGQNEQFF
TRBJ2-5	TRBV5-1	CASSVISESRETQYF
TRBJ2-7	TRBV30	CAWSVNHEQYF
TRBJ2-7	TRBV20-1	CSARVLGRYEQYF
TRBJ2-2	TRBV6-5	CASSYTNTGELFF
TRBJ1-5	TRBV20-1	CSARDDSWQGAYSNQPQHF
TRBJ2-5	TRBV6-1	CASTPSGGNQETQYF
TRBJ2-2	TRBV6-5	CASSYSNCLPGGGDLFF
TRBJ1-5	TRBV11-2	CASSLGSTGPQHF
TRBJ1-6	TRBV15	CATSPRGDRGSSPLHF
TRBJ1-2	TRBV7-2	CASSSTVFIGYTF
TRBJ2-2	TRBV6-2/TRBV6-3	CATLDGRELFF
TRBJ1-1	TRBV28	CASCNGYTEAFF
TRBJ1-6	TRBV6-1	CASSEEPGGGSPLHF
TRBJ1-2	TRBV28	CASRSTGGNYGYTF
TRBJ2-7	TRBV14	CASSQASGGHYEQYF
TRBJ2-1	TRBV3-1	CASSHYWATAPEQFF
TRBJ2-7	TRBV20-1	CSARTGPRGDEQYF
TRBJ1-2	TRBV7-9	CASSDTAGPSNGYTF
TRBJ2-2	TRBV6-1	CASTGNAGELFF
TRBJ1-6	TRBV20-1	CSAKEGSYNSPLHF
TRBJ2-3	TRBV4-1	CASSVSGGGTDTQYF
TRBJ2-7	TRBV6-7	CATGVKAYEQYF
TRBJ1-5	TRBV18	CASSPSGTGNQPQHF
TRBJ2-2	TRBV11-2	CASSRRTGGARTGELFF
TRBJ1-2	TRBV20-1	CSASRGTGGPVAFGYTF
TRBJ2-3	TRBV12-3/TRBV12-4	CASSLGLAADTQYF
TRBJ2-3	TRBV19	CASSLGNSHTDTQYF
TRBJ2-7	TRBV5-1	CASSLSTGADEQYF
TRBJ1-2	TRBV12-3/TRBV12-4	CASSAPGSSNYGYTF
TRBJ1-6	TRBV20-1	CSARDPGSSYNSPLHF
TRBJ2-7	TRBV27	CASSLRVDYEQYF
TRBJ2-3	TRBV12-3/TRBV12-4	CASSPSSDTQYF
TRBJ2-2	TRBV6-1	CASRLDGNTGELFF
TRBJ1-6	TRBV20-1	CSARDHRRSDNSPLHF
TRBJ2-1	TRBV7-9	CASSSNDRPSQFF